Below, 3 T cell receptor beta chains from the same sample are listed, as sequenced in a study of vaccination and CD4 T cells after COVID-19. The Oncomine TCR Beta short-read assay was applied to DNA of cultured CD4+ T cells. Genomic DNA from cultured CD4+ T cells was extracted. TCRdb called the PCR reads again in MiXCR, with one record for every CDR3 protein. This sample yields 11,000 or so distinct CDR3 sequences, of which more than 35% are seen a single time; approximately 15% belongs to the top ten. What these receptors recognize is not known. Treatment: approximately nine-day PBMC culture with coronavirus spike peptide pools or control peptides (ViraFEST assay). The unexposed donor's CD4+ T cells were collected before the COVID-19 pandemic (2011-2018). Sequencing was performed on CD4+ T cells from blood, cultured in vitro. Source of these receptors: a human donor in good health.

The V call is TRBV20-1, the J call TRBJ1-2, with 10 bases identical to TRBD1. With V trimmed by 2 bases and J by 0 bases, 12 bases remained unmatched. CDR1 and CDR2 (germline): DFQATT, SNEGSKA (reference sequence). The CDR3 spans 18 residues. The CDR3 DNA reads TGCAGTGCTAGATCCCCGGGACAGGGGAAGAAGGCTAACTATGGCTACACCTTC. Translation gives CSARSPGQGKKANYGYTF.

This clonotype was detected a few times. V usage is TRBV20-1 and J usage is TRBJ1-5; the D is unclear. Looked up from germline, CDR1 is DFQATT and CDR2 is SNEGSKA (reference sequence). The length of the CDR3 is 13 residues. Trimming pared 3 bases from V and 5 bases from J, leaving 11 bases between. Here the CDR3 DNA reads TGCAGTGCTAGCCTAGGGATGTATCAGCCCCAGCATTTT. This translates into CSASLGMYQPQHF.

This clonotype is medium-sized (0.01 to 0.1%) in the sample. The DNA of the CDR3 is TGTGCCAGCAGTACCTCCGCCGGCACAGATACGCAGTATTTT. Translation gives CASSTSAGTDTQYF. This rearrangement joins TRBV12-3 or TRBV12-4 to TRBJ2-3; D gene unclear. Trimming took 5 bases from V and 1 from J, leaving 10 bases between them. This CDR3 has 14 residues.